These T cell receptor beta chains were read from a single sample in a study of blood T cell repertoires in COVID-19. Here immunoSEQ multiplex PCR was the method, and the copy in TCRdb shows in-frame clones only, minus some. The sample lists 250,000 to 300,000 clones, around 84% seen once, with roughly a sixth in the top ten. The sample consisted of PBMCs or T cells enriched from blood (not recorded which). The receptors here all came from a man aged 18 to 30 who had recovered from COVID-19. Both conserved end residues are part of each CDR3. The order of the fields is V gene, J gene, clone size, D gene, CDR3 DNA, CDR3 protein. D genes are given only for firm matches. Some rows have no size entry. The others give once, few or many, or a class for an expanded clone.

V: TRBV24-1; J: TRBJ2-7; size: -; D: TRBD1; DNA: TGTGCCACCAGTGATGGGACAGGGGGTTTCTACGAGCAGTACTTC; CDR3: CATSDGTGGFYEQYF
V: TRBV28; J: TRBJ2-1; size: -; D: TRBD1; DNA: TGTGCCAGCAGTTCCTACAGGGGTTCGAATGAGCAGTTCTTC; CDR3: CASSSYRGSNEQFF
V: TRBV27; J: TRBJ1-2; size: -; D: -; DNA: TGTGCCAGCAAGGGAGCTAACTATGGCTACACCTTC; CDR3: CASKGANYGYTF
V: TRBV24-1; J: TRBJ2-1; size: -; D: TRBD2; DNA: TGTGCCACCAGTGATCCCGGACTAGCGGGAGGGCCTGGTGAGCAGTTCTTC; CDR3: CATSDPGLAGGPGEQFF
V: TRBV5-1; J: TRBJ2-4; size: -; D: TRBD2; DNA: TGCGCCAGCAGCTTCGGGGGGGCCGGGGGCAAAAACATTCAGTACTTC; CDR3: CASSFGGAGGKNIQYF
V: TRBV19; J: TRBJ2-7; size: -; D: -; DNA: TGTGCCAGTAGTCTGCCCGACAGGCTCTACGAGCAGTACTTC; CDR3: CASSLPDRLYEQYF
V: TRBV30; J: TRBJ1-2; size: -; D: -; DNA: TGTGCCGGGTCCGAGGGGGTGAGCTATGGCTACACCTTC; CDR3: CAGSEGVSYGYTF
V: TRBV29-1; J: TRBJ2-1; size: -; D: -; DNA: TGCAGCACCAGGGACAATGAGCAGTTCTTC; CDR3: CSTRDNEQFF
V: TRBV4-1; J: TRBJ2-1; size: -; D: TRBD1; DNA: TGCGCCACATCAAGGCGAACGGACAGGGTCAATGAGCAGTTCTTC; CDR3: CATSRRTDRVNEQFF
V: TRBV10-2; J: TRBJ2-5; size: once; D: TRBD2; DNA: TGCGCCAGCAGTGAGCTCGGGACTAGCGGGGACCTGGGTGAGACCCAGTACTTC; CDR3: CASSELGTSGDLGETQYF